This T cell receptor beta chain was recovered during a study of spatial heterogeneity in lung cancer. Study information: Any follow-up PBMC samples that were available went on to be sequenced, and the median time to follow-up was roughly two years after resection.

This clonotype has ten or more counts. Time point here: blood at routine non-recurrence follow-up after resection. From tumor, nontumor lung or frozen PBMC, whole RNA was taken unsorted for sequencing. TCRdb called the 5' RACE reads again in MiXCR, with one record for every CDR3 protein. The top ten clones hold 35% of a sample with approximately 50,000 distinct CDR3 sequences, 7.4% of them seen once. V was clipped by 0 bases and J by 5 bases; unmatched bases: 2. CDR3 length: 14 amino acids. Germline CDR1 SGHTA, CDR2 FQGNSA. This chain links TRBV7-2 with TRBJ2-5; 8 positions agree with TRBD1. This receptor was obtained from a female donor with early-stage non-small cell lung cancer. Sequences were derived from PBMCs, sampled at follow-up. The CDR3 DNA reads TGTGCCAGCAGCTTAGCCGGACAGGGTGAGACCCAGTACTTC. Translating gives CASSLAGQGETQYF.